Listed below are T cell receptor beta chains from one sample, sequenced in a study of cytomegalovirus exposure and HLA in healthy donors. TCRdb's copy holds only in-frame clones and misses some; the assay was immunoSEQ multiplex PCR. The sample holds around 130,000 clones, around 77% seen once. Sample: PBMCs. Receptors originate from a man between 25 and 39 years old in good health and CMV-seronegative. Each CDR3 is given with its conserved first and last residue. Each record gives: J gene, V gene, clone size, D gene, CDR3 protein, CDR3 DNA. A D gene is named only where the DNA matches it firmly. Rows give clone size only sometimes, using once, few, many, or a class for an expanded clone.

TRBJ1-4 TRBV19 - TRBD1 CASSANRGLANEKLFF TGTGCCAGTAGTGCCAACAGGGGGCTCGCTAATGAAAAACTGTTTTTT
TRBJ2-4 TRBV28 - - CASSLSPGAANIQYF TGTGCCAGCAGTTTATCCCCAGGGGCTGCAAACATTCAGTACTTC
TRBJ2-4 TRBV28 - - CASSFAGHGAKNIQYF TGTGCCAGCAGTTTTGCAGGGCATGGGGCCAAAAACATTCAGTACTTC
TRBJ1-1 TRBV4-3 - - CASSQDRAGRGTEAFF TGCGCCAGCAGCCAAGATCGGGCGGGGAGAGGGACTGAAGCTTTCTTT
TRBJ1-1 TRBV5-4 - - CASSFQALNTEAFF TGTGCCAGCAGCTTCCAAGCCTTGAACACTGAAGCTTTCTTT
TRBJ2-7 TRBV19 - TRBD1 CASSLTGGDYYEQYF TGTGCCAGTAGCCTTACAGGGGGCGATTACTACGAGCAGTACTTC
TRBJ2-5 TRBV13 - - CASSWRGTQETQYF TGTGCCAGCAGCTGGCGCGGGACTCAAGAGACCCAGTACTTC
TRBJ2-1 TRBV19 - - CASSMQGLPYNEQFF TGTGCCAGTAGTATGCAGGGACTCCCCTACAATGAGCAGTTCTTC
TRBJ2-7 TRBV30 - - CAWRPSRDWVREQYF TGTGCCTGGAGACCTAGCCGGGACTGGGTACGGGAGCAGTACTTC
TRBJ1-1 TRBV11-2 - - CASSMLPGTRGTEAFF TGTGCCAGCAGCATGCTACCGGGGACAAGGGGCACTGAAGCTTTCTTT
TRBJ1-1 TRBV11-2 few - CASSLVRGNTEAFF TGTGCCAGCAGCTTAGTCCGGGGGAACACTGAAGCTTTCTTT
TRBJ2-7 TRBV5-1 - - CASSNRGGEQYF TGCGCCAGCAGCAACAGGGGAGGTGAGCAGTACTTC
TRBJ1-3 TRBV7-8 - - CASSFRDGNTIYF TGTGCCAGCAGCTTTCGGGATGGAAACACCATATATTTT
TRBJ2-3 TRBV30 - - CAWSMDTGTDTQYF TGTGCCTGGAGTATGGACACGGGCACAGATACGCAGTATTTT
TRBJ1-3 TRBV5-1 - - CASSLDYSGNTIYF TGCGCCAGCAGCTTGGACTACTCTGGAAACACCATATATTTT
TRBJ1-1 TRBV7-2 - TRBD1 CASSPDRANTEAFF TGTGCCAGCAGTCCGGACAGGGCGAACACTGAAGCTTTCTTT
TRBJ2-7 TRBV6-6 - - CASSTWTQQYF TGTGCCAGCAGTACTTGGACACAGCAGTACTTC
TRBJ2-3 TRBV28 - - CASSLAGPDTQYF TGTGCCAGCAGTTTAGCGGGCCCAGATACGCAGTATTTT
TRBJ1-1 TRBV7-9 - - CASSFWRGNTEAFF TGTGCCAGCAGCTTCTGGAGAGGGAACACTGAAGCTTTCTTT
TRBJ1-1 TRBV28 few - CASSSYRVPYTEAFF TGTGCCAGCAGTTCATACAGAGTCCCGTACACTGAAGCTTTCTTT
TRBJ2-3 TRBV28 - TRBD1 CASRETGSGDTQYF TGTGCCAGCAGGGAGACAGGGAGTGGAGATACGCAGTATTTT
TRBJ2-5 TRBV19 - - CASSIGTATQETQYF TGTGCCAGTAGTATAGGGACAGCTACTCAAGAGACCCAGTACTTC
TRBJ1-2 TRBV28 - TRBD1 CASSTRQGYLYGYTF TGTGCCAGCAGTACCCGACAGGGCTACCTCTATGGCTACACCTTC
TRBJ1-3 TRBV30 once - CAWKRSGNTIYF TGTGCCTGGAAGCGCTCTGGAAACACCATATATTTT
TRBJ1-1 TRBV7-2 - TRBD1 CASRDQSGTGESEAFF TGTGCCAGCAGAGATCAATCCGGGACAGGGGAGTCTGAAGCTTTCTTT
TRBJ1-2 TRBV6-5 - TRBD1 CASSYGQGNNYGYTF TGTGCCAGCAGTTACGGACAGGGTAATAACTATGGCTACACCTTC
TRBJ2-1 TRBV7-2 once - CASSLVSYEQFF TGTGCCAGCAGCTTAGTGTCATATGAGCAGTTCTTC
TRBJ2-1 TRBV15 - TRBD1 CATSRGRTGNYNEQFF TGTGCCACCAGCAGAGGAAGGACAGGGAACTACAATGAGCAGTTCTTC
TRBJ1-5 TRBV19 - - CASSIQGSNQPQHF TGTGCCAGTAGTATCCAGGGTAGCAATCAGCCCCAGCATTTT
TRBJ2-7 TRBV5-4 - TRBD1 CASSLQGYEQYF TGTGCCAGCAGCTTACAGGGGTACGAGCAGTACTTC